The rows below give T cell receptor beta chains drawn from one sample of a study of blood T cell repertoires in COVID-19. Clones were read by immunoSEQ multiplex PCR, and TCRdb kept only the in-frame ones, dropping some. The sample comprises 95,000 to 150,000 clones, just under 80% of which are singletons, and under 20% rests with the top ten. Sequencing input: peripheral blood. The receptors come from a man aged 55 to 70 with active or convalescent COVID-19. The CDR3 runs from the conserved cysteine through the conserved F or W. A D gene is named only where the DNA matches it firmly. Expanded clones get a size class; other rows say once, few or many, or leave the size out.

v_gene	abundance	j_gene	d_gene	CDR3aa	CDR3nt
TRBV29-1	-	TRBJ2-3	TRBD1	CSALPGQGTDTQYF	TGCAGCGCTTTACCGGGACAGGGAACAGATACGCAGTATTTT
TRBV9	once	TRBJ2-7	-	CASSVDVGGTYEQYF	TGTGCCAGCAGCGTAGATGTCGGCGGTACCTACGAGCAGTACTTC
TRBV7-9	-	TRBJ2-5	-	CASSLEEHQETQYF	TGTGCCAGCAGCTTAGAAGAGCATCAAGAGACCCAGTACTTC
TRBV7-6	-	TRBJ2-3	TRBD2	CASSARLAGGGDTQYF	TGTGCCAGCAGCGCACGACTAGCGGGAGGGGGGGATACGCAGTATTTT
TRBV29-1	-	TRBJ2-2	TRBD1	CSVGPGQGASGGELFF	TGCAGCGTCGGACCGGGACAGGGGGCGTCGGGCGGGGAGCTGTTTTTT
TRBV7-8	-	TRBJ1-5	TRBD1	CASSLDYGTGQQPQHF	TGTGCCAGCAGCTTAGACTACGGGACAGGACAGCAGCCCCAGCATTTT
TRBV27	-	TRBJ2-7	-	CASSLSGVGEQYF	TGTGCCAGCAGTTTAAGCGGAGTCGGCGAGCAGTACTTC
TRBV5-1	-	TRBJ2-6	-	CASSARVRSGANVLTF	TGCGCCAGCAGCGCACGGGTCCGCTCTGGGGCCAACGTCCTGACTTTC
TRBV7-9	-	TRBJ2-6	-	CASSLFPDSSGANVLTF	TGTGCCAGCAGCCTGTTTCCCGACAGTTCTGGGGCCAACGTCCTGACTTTC
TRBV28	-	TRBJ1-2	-	CASSFNRATHGYTF	TGTGCCAGCAGTTTTAACAGGGCGACGCATGGCTACACCTTC
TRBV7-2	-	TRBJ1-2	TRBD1	CASSLASQGVLGYTF	TGTGCCAGCAGCTTAGCTTCTCAGGGGGTTTTAGGCTACACCTTC
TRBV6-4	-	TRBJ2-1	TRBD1	CASSPGQGDEQFF	TGTGCCAGCAGCCCGGGACAGGGGGATGAGCAGTTCTTC
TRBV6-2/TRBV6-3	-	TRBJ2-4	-	CASSYYLAGARLAKNIQYF	TGTGCCAGCAGTTACTATCTGGCGGGGGCAAGGTTAGCCAAAAACATTCAGTACTTC
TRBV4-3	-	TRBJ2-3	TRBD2	CASSQATRPGGSDTQYF	TGCGCCAGCAGCCAAGCCACCCGGCCGGGAGGTTCAGATACGCAGTATTTT
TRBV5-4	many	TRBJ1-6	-	CASSFDGHNSPLHF	TGTGCCAGCAGTTTTGATGGGCATAATTCACCCCTCCACTTT
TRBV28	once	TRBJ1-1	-	CASSVGTLGTRGTMDTEAFF	TGTGCCAGCAGTGTCGGGACACTGGGTACTAGGGGAACTATGGACACTGAAGCTTTCTTT
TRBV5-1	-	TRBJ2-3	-	CASSYQDADTQYF	TGCGCCAGCAGCTATCAGGATGCAGATACGCAGTATTTT
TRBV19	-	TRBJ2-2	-	CASSSGGRAGTGELFF	TGTGCCAGTAGTAGTGGGGGCCGCGCGGGCACCGGGGAGCTGTTTTTT
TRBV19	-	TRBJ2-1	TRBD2	CASRSTSGPSLSYNEQFF	TGTGCCAGTAGATCTACTAGCGGGCCCTCCCTCTCCTACAATGAGCAGTTCTTC
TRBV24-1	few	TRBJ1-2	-	CATSDFAGISGYTF	TGTGCCACCAGTGATTTTGCAGGGATCTCTGGCTACACCTTC
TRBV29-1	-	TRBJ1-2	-	CSVAEGNYGYTF	TGCAGCGTTGCCGAGGGAAACTATGGCTACACCTTC
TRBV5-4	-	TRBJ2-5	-	CASSLPPGTQYF	TGTGCCAGCAGCTTGCCGCCGGGGACCCAGTACTTC
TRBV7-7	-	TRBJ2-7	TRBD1	CASSPTNQGVYEQYF	TGTGCCAGCAGCCCGACAAATCAGGGGGTCTACGAGCAGTACTTC
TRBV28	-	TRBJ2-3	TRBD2	CASSHSPSGRATDTQYF	TGTGCCAGCAGTCATTCCCCTAGCGGGAGGGCCACAGATACGCAGTATTTT
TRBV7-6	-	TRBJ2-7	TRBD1	CASSLAGRGPYEQYF	TGTGCCAGCAGCTTAGCCGGCAGGGGGCCCTACGAGCAGTACTTC
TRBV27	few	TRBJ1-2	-	CASSLNRGGYGYTF	TGTGCCAGCAGTTTAAACCGGGGGGGCTATGGCTACACCTTC
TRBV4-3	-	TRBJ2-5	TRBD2	CASSQEFSGSRPQYF	TGCGCCAGCAGCCAAGAGTTTAGCGGGAGCCGGCCCCAGTACTTC
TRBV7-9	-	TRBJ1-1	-	CASSIRQATEAFF	TGTGCCAGCAGCATCAGACAGGCCACTGAAGCTTTCTTT
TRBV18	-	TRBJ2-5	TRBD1	CASSPPQGASETQYF	TGTGCCAGCTCACCACCCCAGGGGGCATCAGAGACCCAGTACTTC
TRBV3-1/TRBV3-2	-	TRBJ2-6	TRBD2	CASRYKGGAGANVLTF	TGTGCCAGCAGGTACAAGGGAGGGGCGGGGGCCAACGTCCTGACTTTC
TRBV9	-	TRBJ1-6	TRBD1	CASSVEGASPLHF	TGTGCCAGCAGCGTAGAGGGGGCCTCACCCCTCCACTTT
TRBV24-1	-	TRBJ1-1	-	CATSVGGGTEAFF	TGTGCCACCAGTGTCGGGGGAGGAACTGAAGCTTTCTTT
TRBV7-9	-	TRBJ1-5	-	CASSFGHLNQPQHF	TGTGCCAGCAGCTTTGGACACCTCAATCAGCCCCAGCATTTT
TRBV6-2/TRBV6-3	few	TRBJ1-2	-	CASSYRGGNPSTF	TGTGCCAGCAGTTACAGGGGAGGAAACCCGAGCACCTTC
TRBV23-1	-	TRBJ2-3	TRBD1	CASSLQGDTDTQYF	TGCGCCAGCAGTCTCCAGGGGGACACCGATACGCAGTATTTT
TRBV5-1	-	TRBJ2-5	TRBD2	CASSHLSGNVETQYF	TGCGCCAGCAGCCATCTTAGCGGGAATGTGGAGACCCAGTACTTC
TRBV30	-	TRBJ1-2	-	CAWSVTGNYGYTF	TGTGCCTGGAGTGTAACGGGAAACTATGGCTACACCTTC
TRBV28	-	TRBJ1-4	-	CASNSGRYNEKLFF	TGTGCCAGCAACTCCGGGAGGTATAATGAAAAACTGTTTTTT
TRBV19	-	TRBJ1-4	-	CASSPGTASGNEKLFF	TGTGCCAGTTCACCCGGGACCGCGAGCGGGAATGAAAAACTGTTTTTT
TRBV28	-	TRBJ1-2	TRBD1	CASRKQGALDYGYTF	TGTGCCAGCAGAAAACAGGGGGCGCTGGACTATGGCTACACCTTC
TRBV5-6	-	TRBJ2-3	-	CASSSQGGLPDTQYF	TGTGCCAGCAGCTCCCAGGGGGGCCTCCCGGATACGCAGTATTTT
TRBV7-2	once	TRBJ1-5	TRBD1	CASSKTGGVNQPQHF	TGTGCCAGCAGCAAAACAGGGGGAGTCAATCAGCCCCAGCATTTT
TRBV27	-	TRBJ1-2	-	CASSLGASGYGYTF	TGTGCCAGCAGTTTAGGGGCGTCAGGCTATGGCTACACCTTC
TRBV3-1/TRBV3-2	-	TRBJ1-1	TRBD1	CASSQGTGFISFF	TGTGCCAGCAGCCAAGGGACAGGGTTTATATCTTTCTTT
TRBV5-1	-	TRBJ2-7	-	CASSPVAGIFYEQYF	TGCGCCAGCAGCCCGGTGGCAGGGATATTCTACGAGCAGTACTTC
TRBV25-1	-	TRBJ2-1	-	CASSELEGEQFF	TGTGCCAGCAGTGAGCTAGAAGGTGAGCAGTTCTTC
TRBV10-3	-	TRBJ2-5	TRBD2	CAISVVPPGLAASQETQYF	TGTGCCATCAGTGTAGTGCCCCCCGGACTAGCGGCTTCCCAAGAGACCCAGTACTTC
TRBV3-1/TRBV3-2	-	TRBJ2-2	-	CASSPGNSAGELFF	TGTGCCAGCAGCCCCGGGAATAGTGCCGGGGAGCTGTTTTTT
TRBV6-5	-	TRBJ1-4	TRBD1	CASSSGDRAWEKLFF	TGTGCCAGCAGCTCGGGGGACAGGGCTTGGGAAAAACTGTTTTTT
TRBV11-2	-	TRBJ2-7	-	CASSSQRASPRGSYEQYF	TGTGCCAGCAGCTCTCAACGAGCTAGCCCCCGGGGGTCCTACGAGCAGTACTTC
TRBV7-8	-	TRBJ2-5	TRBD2	CASSFMVAGGLKETQYF	TGTGCCAGCAGCTTTATGGTAGCGGGAGGTCTAAAGGAGACCCAGTACTTC
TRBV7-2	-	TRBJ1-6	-	CASTSTGYGNSPLHF	TGTGCCAGCACGTCAACCGGGTACGGGAATTCACCCCTCCACTTT